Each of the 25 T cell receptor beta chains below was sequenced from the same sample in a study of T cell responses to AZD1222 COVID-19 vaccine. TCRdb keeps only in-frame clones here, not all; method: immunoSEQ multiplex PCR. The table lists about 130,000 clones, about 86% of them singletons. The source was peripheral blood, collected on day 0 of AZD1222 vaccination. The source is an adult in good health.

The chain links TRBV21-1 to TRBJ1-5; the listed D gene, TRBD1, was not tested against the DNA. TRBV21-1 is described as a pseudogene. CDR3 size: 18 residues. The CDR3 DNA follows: TGTGCCAGCAGCAAAGTGGAACCAAGGGGGCAGCACAATCAGCCCCAGCATTTT. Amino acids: CASSKVEPRGQHNQPQHF.

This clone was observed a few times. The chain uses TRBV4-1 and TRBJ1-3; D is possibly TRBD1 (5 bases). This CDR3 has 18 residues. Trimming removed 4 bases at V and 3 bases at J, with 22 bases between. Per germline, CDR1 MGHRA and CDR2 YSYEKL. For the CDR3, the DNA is TGCGCCAGCAGCCGGTTTGTCGGGCAGGGAGTGTATGGAAACACCATATATTTT. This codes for CASSRFVGQGVYGNTIYF.

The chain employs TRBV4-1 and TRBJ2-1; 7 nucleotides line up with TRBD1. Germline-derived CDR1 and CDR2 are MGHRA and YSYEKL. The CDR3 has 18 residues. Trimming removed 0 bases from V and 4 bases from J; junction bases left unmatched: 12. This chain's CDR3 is CASSQDHRGPRPYNEQFF. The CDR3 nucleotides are TGCGCCAGCAGCCAAGACCACAGGGGCCCGAGACCGTACAATGAGCAGTTCTTC.

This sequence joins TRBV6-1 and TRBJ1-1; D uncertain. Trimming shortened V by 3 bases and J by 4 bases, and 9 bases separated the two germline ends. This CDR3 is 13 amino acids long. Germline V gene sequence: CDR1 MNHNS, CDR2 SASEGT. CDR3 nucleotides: TGTGCCAGCAGTGAGCTTTCCGTCACTGAAGCTTTCTTT. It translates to CASSELSVTEAFF.

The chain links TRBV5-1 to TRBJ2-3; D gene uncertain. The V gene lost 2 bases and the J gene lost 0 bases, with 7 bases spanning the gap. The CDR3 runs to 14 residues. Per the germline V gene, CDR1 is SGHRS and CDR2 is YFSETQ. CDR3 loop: CASSFGISTDTQYF. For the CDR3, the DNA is TGCGCCAGCAGCTTTGGGATCAGCACAGATACGCAGTATTTT.

The CDR3 is CASSPGLYQETQYF. In DNA form, the CDR3 reads TGTGCCAGTAGTCCGGGTCTATACCAAGAGACCCAGTACTTC. This rearrangement joins TRBV19 to TRBJ2-5; D uncertain. Looked up from germline, CDR1 is LNHDA and CDR2 is SQIVND (reference sequence). Trimming pared 5 bases from V and 0 bases from J, leaving 10 bases between. CDR3 length: 14 amino acids.

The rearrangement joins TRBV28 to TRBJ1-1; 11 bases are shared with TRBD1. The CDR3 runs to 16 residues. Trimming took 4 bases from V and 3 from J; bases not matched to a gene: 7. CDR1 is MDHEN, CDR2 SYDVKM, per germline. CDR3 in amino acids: CASSSPRTGGYTEAFF. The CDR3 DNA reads TGTGCCAGCAGTTCACCGCGGACAGGGGGCTACACTGAAGCTTTCTTT.

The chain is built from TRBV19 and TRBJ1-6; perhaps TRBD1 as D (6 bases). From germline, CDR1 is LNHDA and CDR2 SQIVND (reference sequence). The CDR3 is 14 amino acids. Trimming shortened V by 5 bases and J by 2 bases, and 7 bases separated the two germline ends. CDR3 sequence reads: CASSQGPYNSPLHF. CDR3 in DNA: TGTGCCAGTAGTCAGGGGCCCTATAATTCACCCCTCCACTTT.

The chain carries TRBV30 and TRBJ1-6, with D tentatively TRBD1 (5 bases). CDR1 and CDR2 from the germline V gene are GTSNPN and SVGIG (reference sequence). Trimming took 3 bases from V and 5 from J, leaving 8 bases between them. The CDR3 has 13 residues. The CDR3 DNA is TGTGCCTGGAGGGGGACGGATAATTCACCCCTCCACTTT. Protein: CAWRGTDNSPLHF.

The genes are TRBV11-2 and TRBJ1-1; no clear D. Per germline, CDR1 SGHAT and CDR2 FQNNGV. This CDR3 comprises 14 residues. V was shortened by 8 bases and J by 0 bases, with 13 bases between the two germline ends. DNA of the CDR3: TGTGCCAGCGGGGAACGGACGGTGAACACTGAAGCTTTCTTT. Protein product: CASGERTVNTEAFF.

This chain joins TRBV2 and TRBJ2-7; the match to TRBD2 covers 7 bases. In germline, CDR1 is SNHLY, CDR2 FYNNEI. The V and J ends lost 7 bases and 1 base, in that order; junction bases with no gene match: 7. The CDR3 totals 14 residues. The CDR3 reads CASTIGLVSYEQYF. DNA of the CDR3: TGTGCCAGCACCATCGGACTAGTGTCCTACGAGCAGTACTTC.

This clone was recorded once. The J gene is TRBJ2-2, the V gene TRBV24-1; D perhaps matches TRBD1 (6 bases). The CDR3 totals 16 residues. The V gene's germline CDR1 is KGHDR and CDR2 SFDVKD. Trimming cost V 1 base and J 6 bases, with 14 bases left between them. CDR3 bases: TGTGCCACCAGTGATTTACAACAGGGAATAGCCGGGGAGCTGTTTTTT. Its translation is CATSDLQQGIAGELFF.

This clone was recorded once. The CDR3 protein is CASSSTGGSNEKLFF. CDR3 nucleotide sequence: TGTGCCAGCAGCTCCACAGGGGGATCTAATGAAAAACTGTTTTTT. J is TRBJ1-4 and V is TRBV5-8, with 8 positions matching TRBD1. Germline CDR1 SGHTS, CDR2 YDEGEE. The CDR3 extends over 15 amino acids. Unmatched junction bases numbered 4, after V lost 3 bases and J lost 3 bases. Full variable domain (remainder filled in from reference TRBV5-8 and TRBJ1-4): EAGVTQSPTHLIKTRGQQATLRCSPISGHTSVYWYQQALGLGLQFLLWYDEGEERNRGNFPPRFSGRQFPNYSSELNVNALELEDSALYLCASSSTGGSNEKLFFGSGTQLSVL.

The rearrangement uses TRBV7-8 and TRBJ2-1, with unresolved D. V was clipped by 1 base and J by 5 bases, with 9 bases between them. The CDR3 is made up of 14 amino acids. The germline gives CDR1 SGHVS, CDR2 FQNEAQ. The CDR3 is CASSLVLANNEQFF. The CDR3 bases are TGTGCCAGCAGCTTAGTTCTCGCTAACAATGAGCAGTTCTTC.

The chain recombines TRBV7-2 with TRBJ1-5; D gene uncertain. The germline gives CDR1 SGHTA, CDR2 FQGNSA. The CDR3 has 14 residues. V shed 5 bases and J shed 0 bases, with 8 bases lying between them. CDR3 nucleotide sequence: TGTGCCAGCAGCGCAGACACTAGCAATCAGCCCCAGCATTTT. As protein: CASSADTSNQPQHF.

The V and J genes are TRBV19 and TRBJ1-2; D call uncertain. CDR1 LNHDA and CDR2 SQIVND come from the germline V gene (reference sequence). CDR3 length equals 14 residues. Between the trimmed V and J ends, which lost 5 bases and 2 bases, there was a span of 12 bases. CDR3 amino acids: CASSPDPRNYGYTF. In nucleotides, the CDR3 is TGTGCCAGTAGTCCCGACCCGAGGAACTATGGCTACACCTTC. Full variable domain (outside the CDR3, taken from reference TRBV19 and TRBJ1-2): DGGITQSPKYLFRKEGQNVTLSCEQNLNHDAMYWYRQDPGQGLRLIYYSQIVNDFQKGDIAEGYSVSREKKESFPLTVTSAQKNPTAFYLCASSPDPRNYGYTFGSGTRLTVV.

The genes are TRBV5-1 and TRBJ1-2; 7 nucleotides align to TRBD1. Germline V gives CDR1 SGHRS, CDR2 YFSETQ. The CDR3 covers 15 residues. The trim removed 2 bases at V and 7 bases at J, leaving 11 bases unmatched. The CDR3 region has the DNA TGCGCCAGCAGCTTTAGTCTGACAGGGATGGTTGGCTACACCTTC. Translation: CASSFSLTGMVGYTF.

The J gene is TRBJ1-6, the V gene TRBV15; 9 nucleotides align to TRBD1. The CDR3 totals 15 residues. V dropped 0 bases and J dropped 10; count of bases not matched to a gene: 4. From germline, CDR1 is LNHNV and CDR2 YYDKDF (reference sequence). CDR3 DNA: TGTGCCACCAGCAGAGATAACAGGGGGCTCTCACCCCTCCACTTT. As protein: CATSRDNRGLSPLHF.

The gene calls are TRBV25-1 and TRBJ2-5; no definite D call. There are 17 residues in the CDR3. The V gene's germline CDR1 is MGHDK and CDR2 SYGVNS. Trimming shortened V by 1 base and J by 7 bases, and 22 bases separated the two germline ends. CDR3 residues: CASSEFLGGILLGTQYF. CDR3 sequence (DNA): TGTGCCAGCAGTGAATTTCTGGGCGGTATATTATTAGGGACCCAGTACTTC.

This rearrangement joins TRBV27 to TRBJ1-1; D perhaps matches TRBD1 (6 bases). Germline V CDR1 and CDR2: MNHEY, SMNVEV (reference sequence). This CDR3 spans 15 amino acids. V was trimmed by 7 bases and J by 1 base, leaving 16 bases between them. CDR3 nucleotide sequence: TGTGCCAGCAAGACATACCGGGGGCGGAACACTGAAGCTTTCTTT. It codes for CASKTYRGRNTEAFF.

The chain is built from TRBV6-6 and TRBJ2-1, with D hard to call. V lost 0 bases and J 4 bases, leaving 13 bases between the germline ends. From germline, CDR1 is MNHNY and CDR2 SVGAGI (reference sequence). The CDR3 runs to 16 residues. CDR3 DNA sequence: TGTGCCAGCAGTTACTCTTCCTTGGATATTTACAATGAGCAGTTCTTC. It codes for CASSYSSLDIYNEQFF.

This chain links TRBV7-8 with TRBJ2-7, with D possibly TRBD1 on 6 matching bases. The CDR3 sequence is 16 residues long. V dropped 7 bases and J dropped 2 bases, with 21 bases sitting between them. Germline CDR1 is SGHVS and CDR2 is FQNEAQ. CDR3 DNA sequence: TGTGCCAGCACCTCCCGTAGGCAGGGACACACCTACGAGCAGTACTTC. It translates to CASTSRRQGHTYEQYF.

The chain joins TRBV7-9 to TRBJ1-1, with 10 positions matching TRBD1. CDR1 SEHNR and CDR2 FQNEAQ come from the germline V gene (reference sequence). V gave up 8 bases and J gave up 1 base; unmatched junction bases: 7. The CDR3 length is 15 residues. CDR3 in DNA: TGTGCCAGCTCGGGGACAGGGGTTGGGAACACTGAAGCTTTCTTT. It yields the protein CASSGTGVGNTEAFF.

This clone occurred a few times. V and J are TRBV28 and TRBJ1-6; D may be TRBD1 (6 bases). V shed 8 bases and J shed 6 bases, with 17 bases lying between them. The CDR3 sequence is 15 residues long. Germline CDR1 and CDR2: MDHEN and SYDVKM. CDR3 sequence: CASGRGNSGNSPLHF. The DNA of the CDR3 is TGTGCCAGCGGGAGGGGGAACTCCGGTAATTCACCCCTCCACTTT.

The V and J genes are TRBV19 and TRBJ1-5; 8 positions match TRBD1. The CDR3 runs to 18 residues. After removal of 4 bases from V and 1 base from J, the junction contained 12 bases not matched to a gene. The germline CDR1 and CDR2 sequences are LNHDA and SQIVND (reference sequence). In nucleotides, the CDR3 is TGTGCCAGTAGTACATCGAGATACAGGGGGGGAAGCAATCAGCCCCAGCATTTT. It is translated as CASSTSRYRGGSNQPQHF.